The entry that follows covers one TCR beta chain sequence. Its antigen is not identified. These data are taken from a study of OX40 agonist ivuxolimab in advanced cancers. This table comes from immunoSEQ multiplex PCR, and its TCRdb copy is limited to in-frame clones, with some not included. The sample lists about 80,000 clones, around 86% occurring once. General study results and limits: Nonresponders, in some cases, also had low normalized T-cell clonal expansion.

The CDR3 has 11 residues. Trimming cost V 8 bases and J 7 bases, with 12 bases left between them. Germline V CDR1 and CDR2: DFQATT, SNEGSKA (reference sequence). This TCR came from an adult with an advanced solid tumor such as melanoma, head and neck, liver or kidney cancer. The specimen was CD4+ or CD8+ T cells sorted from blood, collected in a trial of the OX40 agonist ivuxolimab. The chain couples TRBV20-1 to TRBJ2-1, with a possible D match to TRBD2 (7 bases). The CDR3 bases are TGCAGTCACGGGGGGCGGAATGAGCAGTTCTTC. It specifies CSHGGRNEQFF.